This T cell receptor (beta chain) originates from a study of shared clonotypes between healthy human individuals. To note about this clone: Its target is unknown.

This was a deep-level run. Profiling relied on immunoSEQ multiplex PCR, and the TCRdb table lists in-frame clones only, not all of them. The sample has some 2.3 million clones; just over 90% are singletons. Findings of the study overall: Sorted-subset sequencing was shown by rarefaction to be incomplete despite large depth.

This CDR3 is 15 amino acids long. With 6 bases clipped from V and 8 bases from J, the junction kept 10 bases outside the gene matches. Germline V gene data show CDR1 as SEHNR and CDR2 as FQNEAQ (reference sequence). The gene calls are TRBV7-9 and TRBJ1-2; 12 nucleotides match TRBD1. Material: naive CD4+ T cells from PBMCs. The subset here: CD45RA+ positively selected. The clonotype originates from a man aged 18 to 35 in good health. Some clones in this sample may be carry-over from other donors' samples. The CDR3 DNA sequence: TGTGCCAGCAGTCAACCGGGACAGGGGGCGTTCGGCTACACCTTC. It is translated as CASSQPGQGAFGYTF.